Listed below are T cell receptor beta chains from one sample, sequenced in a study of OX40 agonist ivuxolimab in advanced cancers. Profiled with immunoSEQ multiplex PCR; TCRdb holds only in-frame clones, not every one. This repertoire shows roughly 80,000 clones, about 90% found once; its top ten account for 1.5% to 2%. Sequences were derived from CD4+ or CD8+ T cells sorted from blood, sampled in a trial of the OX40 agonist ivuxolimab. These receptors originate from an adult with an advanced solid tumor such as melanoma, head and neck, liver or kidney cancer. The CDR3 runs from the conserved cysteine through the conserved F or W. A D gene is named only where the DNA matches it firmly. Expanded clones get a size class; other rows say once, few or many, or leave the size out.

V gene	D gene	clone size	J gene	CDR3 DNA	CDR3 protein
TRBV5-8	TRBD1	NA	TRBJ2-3	TGTGCCAGCAGCCTACAGGGGGCAGAGGCAGATACGCAGTATTTT	CASSLQGAEADTQYF
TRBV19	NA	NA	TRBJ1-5	TGTGCCAGTACCCCATCTGGGGAGGACAATCAGCCCCAGCATTTT	CASTPSGEDNQPQHF
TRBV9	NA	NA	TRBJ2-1	TGTGCCAGCAGCGTAGGTCGCTCCTACAATGAGCAGTTCTTC	CASSVGRSYNEQFF
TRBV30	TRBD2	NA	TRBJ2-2	TGTGCCTGCCGACCGGGACTAGCGGGCCGGGGGGAGCTGTTTTTT	CACRPGLAGRGELFF
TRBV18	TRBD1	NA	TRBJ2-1	TGTGCCAGCTCACCAGGATCAGGGGGAACTTACAATGAGCAGTTCTTC	CASSPGSGGTYNEQFF
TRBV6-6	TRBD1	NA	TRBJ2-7	TGTGCCAGCAGTGCAGGGGGCGCAGGATGGGAGCAGTACTTC	CASSAGGAGWEQYF
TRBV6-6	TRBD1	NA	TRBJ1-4	TGTGCCAGCAGTTCAGACAGGGGAAGCGGTGAAAAACTGTTTTTT	CASSSDRGSGEKLFF
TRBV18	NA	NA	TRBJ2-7	TGTGCCAGCTCACCACCCGGGACCCTAATCTACGAGCAGTACTTC	CASSPPGTLIYEQYF
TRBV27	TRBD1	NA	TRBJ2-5	TGTGCCAGCAGTCCTCGGACAGGGGGAGAGACCCAGTACTTC	CASSPRTGGETQYF
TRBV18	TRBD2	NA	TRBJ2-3	TGTGCCAGCTCGCGGGGGGTTACAGATACGCAGTATTTT	CASSRGVTDTQYF
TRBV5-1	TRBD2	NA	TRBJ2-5	TGCGCCAGCAGCCCGCGGGGAGGGGAAGAGACCCAGTACTTC	CASSPRGGEETQYF
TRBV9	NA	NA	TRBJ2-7	TGTGCCAGCAGCGTGTGGGACAATCCGTCCTACGAGCAGTACTTC	CASSVWDNPSYEQYF
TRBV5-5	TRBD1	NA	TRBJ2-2	TGTGCCAGCAGCTTGACCGGGGACAGGTGGGGCACCGGGGAGCTGTTTTTT	CASSLTGDRWGTGELFF
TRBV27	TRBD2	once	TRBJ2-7	TGTGCCACCCAGCGGGGCGTGGAGGGGGAGCAGTACTTC	CATQRGVEGEQYF
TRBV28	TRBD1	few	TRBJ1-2	TGTGCCAGCAGACCGACAGGGTCAGATGGCTACACCTTC	CASRPTGSDGYTF
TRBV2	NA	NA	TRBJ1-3	TGTGCCAGCAGGGACAGCGGGGGAAACACCATATATTTT	CASRDSGGNTIYF
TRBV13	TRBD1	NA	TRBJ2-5	TGTGCCAGCAGCTCGGCATACGGGACAGGACAAGAGACCCAGTACTTC	CASSSAYGTGQETQYF
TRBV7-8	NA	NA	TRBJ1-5	TGTGCCAGCAGCTTAGCTTTAGACACAACCCTGATCGGGCCTCGACAAAATCAGCCCCAGCATTTT	CASSLALDTTLIGPRQNQPQHF
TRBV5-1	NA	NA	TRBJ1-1	TGCGCCAGCAGCTTGTTTTCTGGGCAGGGGAACACTGAAGCTTTCTTT	CASSLFSGQGNTEAFF
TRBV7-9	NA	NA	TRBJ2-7	TGTGCCAGCAGCTTCCCAGGGGGGGTCGCGGGCCAATACGAGCAGTACTTC	CASSFPGGVAGQYEQYF
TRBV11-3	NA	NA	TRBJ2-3	TGTGCCAGCAGCCAAAGAGGGGGGGGCGGGAGCACAGATACGCAGTATTTT	CASSQRGGGGSTDTQYF
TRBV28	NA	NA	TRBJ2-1	TGTGCCAGCAGTTTGTTAACCAGGGGGAGGGCTGGGAACAATGAGCAGTTCTTC	CASSLLTRGRAGNNEQFF
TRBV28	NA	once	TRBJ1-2	TGTGCCAGCAGACCCCAGCTATCTGGGTATGGCTACACCTTC	CASRPQLSGYGYTF
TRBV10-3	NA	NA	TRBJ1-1	TGTGCCACCCGGAGAGGGATCATGGACACTGAAGCTTTCTTT	CATRRGIMDTEAFF
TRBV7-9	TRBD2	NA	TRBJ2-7	TGTGCCAGCAGTCCGCCATCCGGGACTAGCGGGAGTAGGTCCTACGAGCAGTACTTC	CASSPPSGTSGSRSYEQYF
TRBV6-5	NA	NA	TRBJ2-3	TGTGCCACCACGCGGGGAAGGGGCACAGATACGCAGTATTTT	CATTRGRGTDTQYF
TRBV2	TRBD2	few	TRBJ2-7	TGTGCCAGCAGTGAACCTAGCGGGAGGGCCATGTACGAGCAGTACTTC	CASSEPSGRAMYEQYF
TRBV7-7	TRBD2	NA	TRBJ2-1	TGTGCTAGCAGCTCCAACCGGGGGGGCGGTAATGAGCAGTTCTTC	CASSSNRGGGNEQFF
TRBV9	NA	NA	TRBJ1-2	TGTGCCAGCAGCGAAGACGGGCAGTTTAAGTGCACCTTC	CASSEDGQFKCTF
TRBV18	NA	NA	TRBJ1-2	TGTGCCAGCTCACCTTCATTGGATCCTGGCTACACCTTC	CASSPSLDPGYTF
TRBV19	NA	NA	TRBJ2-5	TGTGCCAGTAGTATAGCCGGGCGAAGAGAGACCCAGTACTTC	CASSIAGRRETQYF
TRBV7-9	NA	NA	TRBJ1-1	TGTGCCAGCAGCTGGGGACGGCGGAGGGGGGGCACTGAAGCTTTCTTT	CASSWGRRRGGTEAFF
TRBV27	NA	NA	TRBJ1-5	TGTGCCAGCAGTTCTCTTGGCAATCAGCCCCAGCATTTT	CASSSLGNQPQHF
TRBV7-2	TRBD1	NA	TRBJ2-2	TGTGCCAGCAGCTCACAGGGGGTGAACACCGGGGAGCTGTTTTTT	CASSSQGVNTGELFF
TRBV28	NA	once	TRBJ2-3	TGTGCCACCCAAGGGACCACAGATACGCAGTATTTT	CATQGTTDTQYF
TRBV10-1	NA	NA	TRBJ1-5	TGCGCCAGCGGGATTGGGGGAGGAGCCTACCGTCAGCCCCAGCATTTT	CASGIGGGAYRQPQHF
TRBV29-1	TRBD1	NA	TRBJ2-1	TGCAGCGTTAGACCGGGACAGGACTACAATGAGCAGTTCTTC	CSVRPGQDYNEQFF
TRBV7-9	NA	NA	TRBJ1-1	TGTGCCAGCAGCTTAGCCGGGCAGGCGAACACTGAAGCTTTCTTT	CASSLAGQANTEAFF
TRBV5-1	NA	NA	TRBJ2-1	TGCGCCAGCAGTCTGGGTGTTGTCGATGAGCAGTTCTTC	CASSLGVVDEQFF
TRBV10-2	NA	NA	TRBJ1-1	TGCGCCAGCAGTGCTTTAGGGCACGGAAACACTGAAGCTTTCTTT	CASSALGHGNTEAFF
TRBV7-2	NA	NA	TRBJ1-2	TGTGCCAGCAGCCCCTCCAGGGTGGGGGGCTACACCTTC	CASSPSRVGGYTF
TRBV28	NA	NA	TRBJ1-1	TGTGCCAGTAGTTTTAGTCTGCGGGCGGGCACTGAAGCTTTCTTT	CASSFSLRAGTEAFF
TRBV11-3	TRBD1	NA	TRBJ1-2	TGTGCCAGCAGCTTAGGCGGACAGGCCCCAGGCTACACCTTC	CASSLGGQAPGYTF
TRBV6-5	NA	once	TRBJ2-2	TGTGCCAGCAGTTCGTACACCGGGGAGCTGTTTTTT	CASSSYTGELFF
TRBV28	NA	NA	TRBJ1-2	TGTGCCAGCAGTTTAGAGGGTAACTATGGCTACACCTTC	CASSLEGNYGYTF
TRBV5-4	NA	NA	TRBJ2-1	TGTGCCAGCAGCTTGCGTCTCGGCGTAGGGGAGCAGTTCTTC	CASSLRLGVGEQFF
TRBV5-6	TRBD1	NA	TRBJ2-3	TGTGCCAGCCGGACAGGGGGCCTCCTTACTAGCACAGATACGCAGTATTTT	CASRTGGLLTSTDTQYF
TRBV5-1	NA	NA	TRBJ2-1	TGCGCCAGCAGCTTCCCCGGGACCGAGCAGTTCTTC	CASSFPGTEQFF
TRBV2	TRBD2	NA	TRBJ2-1	TGTGCCAGCAGTGAGCGGGAGTTCAACAATGAGCAGTTCTTC	CASSEREFNNEQFF
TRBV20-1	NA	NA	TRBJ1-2	TGCAGTGCTAGCGGGGGCTATGGCTACACCTTC	CSASGGYGYTF
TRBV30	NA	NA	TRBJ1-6	TGTGCCTGGAGTTTAGGGGGAGATTCACCCCTCCACTTT	CAWSLGGDSPLHF
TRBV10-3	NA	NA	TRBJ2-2	TGTGCCATCAGTCAGGGGACCGGGGAGCTGTTTTTT	CAISQGTGELFF
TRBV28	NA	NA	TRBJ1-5	TGTGCCAGCAGTTTGAAGAATAGCAATCAGCCCCAGCATTTT	CASSLKNSNQPQHF
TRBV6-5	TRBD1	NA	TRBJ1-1	TGTGCCAGCACCTCGGACAGGGGGATGGCTGAAGCTTTCTTT	CASTSDRGMAEAFF
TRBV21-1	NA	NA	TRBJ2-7	TGTGCCAGCAGCAACCCTAGGGGACTAGCGGGCACCTACGAGCAGTACTTC	CASSNPRGLAGTYEQYF
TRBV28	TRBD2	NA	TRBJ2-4	TGTGCCAGCAGTTCCGGGACTAGCGGAAACATTCAGTACTTC	CASSSGTSGNIQYF
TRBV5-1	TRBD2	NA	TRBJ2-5	TGCGCCAGCAGCGGGCTAGCGGGGGGGCTTTCGGAGACCCAGTACTTC	CASSGLAGGLSETQYF
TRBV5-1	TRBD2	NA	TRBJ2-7	TGCGCCAGCAGCTCGCTAGCGGGCCGAAACGAGCAGTACTTC	CASSSLAGRNEQYF
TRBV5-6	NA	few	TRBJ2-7	TGTGCCAGCAGCTTGTGGGGATCCCTCTCCTACGAGCAGTACTTC	CASSLWGSLSYEQYF